This T cell receptor beta chain originates from a study of vaccination and CD4 T cells after COVID-19. Cultured CD4+ T-cell DNA underwent Oncomine TCR Beta short-read sequencing. TCRdb processed the PCR reads anew with MiXCR; each CDR3 protein has one entry. Among about 3,900 distinct CDR3 sequences listed, 15% to 20% were seen once. Documented treatment: roughly 11-day PBMC culture with coronavirus spike peptide pools or control peptides (ViraFEST assay). Details on this clonotype: Its antigen is unidentified.

Per germline, CDR1 MNHNS and CDR2 SASEGT. V lost 4 bases to trimming and J lost 6 bases, with 13 bases between them. CDR3 length: 14 amino acids. This receptor was obtained from a human donor who had recovered from COVID-19. The chain couples TRBV6-1 to TRBJ1-5; tentatively, D is TRBD1 (5 bases). The sequenced material came from CD4+ T cells from blood, cultured in vitro. CDR3 coding DNA: TGTGCCAGCAGTGGCGGGGGAGTTGGTCAGCCCCAGCATTTT. This translates into CASSGGGVGQPQHF.